This TCR beta chain is drawn from a study of OX40 agonist ivuxolimab in advanced cancers. TCRdb's table, derived via immunoSEQ multiplex PCR, lists solely in-frame clones and lacks some. The sample includes fewer than 95,000 clones, roughly 90% seen only once; the top ten take about 3.4%. Trimming stripped 5 bases from V and 4 bases from J, with 12 bases between. CDR1 is SGHAT and CDR2 is FQNNGV in the germline V gene. The CDR3 is 14 amino acids. As concerns this clone: The antigen remains undetermined.

Study-level results: Expanded clones were, on average, more numerous among CD8+ T cells than CD4+.

This sequence was found in an adult with an advanced solid tumor such as melanoma, head and neck, liver or kidney cancer. Sequencing was performed on CD4+ or CD8+ T cells sorted from blood, taken in a trial of the OX40 agonist ivuxolimab. V gene TRBV11-2 combines with J gene TRBJ2-1; D is unresolved. The CDR3 sequence: CASSPNGIYNEQFF. DNA of the CDR3: TGTGCCAGCAGCCCAAACGGTATATACAATGAGCAGTTCTTC.